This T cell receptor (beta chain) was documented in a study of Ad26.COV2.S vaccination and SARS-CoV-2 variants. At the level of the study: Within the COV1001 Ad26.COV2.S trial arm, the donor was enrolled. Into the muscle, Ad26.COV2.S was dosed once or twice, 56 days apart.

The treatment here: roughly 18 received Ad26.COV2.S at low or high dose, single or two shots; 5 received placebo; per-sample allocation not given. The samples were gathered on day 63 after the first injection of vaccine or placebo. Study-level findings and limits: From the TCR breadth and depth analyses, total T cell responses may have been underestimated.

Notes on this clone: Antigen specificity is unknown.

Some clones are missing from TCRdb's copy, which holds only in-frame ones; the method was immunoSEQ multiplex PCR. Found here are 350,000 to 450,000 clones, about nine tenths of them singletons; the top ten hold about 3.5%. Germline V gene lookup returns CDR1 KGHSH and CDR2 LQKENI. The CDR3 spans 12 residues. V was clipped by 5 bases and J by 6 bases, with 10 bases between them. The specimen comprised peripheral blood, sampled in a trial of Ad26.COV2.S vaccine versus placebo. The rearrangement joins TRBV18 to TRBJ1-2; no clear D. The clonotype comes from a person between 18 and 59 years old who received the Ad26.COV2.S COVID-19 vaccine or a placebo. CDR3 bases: TGTGCCAGCTCAAAAGAAGGGAATGGCTACACCTTC. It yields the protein CASSKEGNGYTF.